This TCR beta chain originates from a study of cytomegalovirus exposure and HLA in healthy donors. Background on the study: The study placed approximately 80% of its roughly 410 genotyped donors in the Caucasian-associated ancestry cluster. Study-level points and caveats: Researchers reportedly found TCR beta sequences accurately predicted most subjects' HLA-A and HLA-B alleles. A later examination showed that TCR association rates differed by HLA locus, with DRB1 most and HLA-C fewest. TRBV6-2, TRBV6-3 and some other V segments were excluded as indistinguishable.

Researchers ran the PCR with 60 Vbeta and 13 Jbeta primers. The data were produced by immunoSEQ multiplex PCR, yet TCRdb's version contains in-frame clones alone and is incomplete. The table includes roughly 100,000 clones, around four fifths detected once. A note on this clone: Its target is unknown.

From germline, CDR1 is WNHNN and CDR2 SYGVQD (reference sequence). V lost 6 bases and J 6 bases, leaving 21 bases between the germline ends. This CDR3 spans 16 amino acids. V and J are TRBV10-1 and TRBJ2-1; D call uncertain. What was sequenced was PBMCs. The receptor was derived from a woman aged 35 to 49 in good health and CMV-seropositive. The CDR3 DNA sequence: TGCGCCAGCAGCAGCCCTAGTCACCCAAAAGCCAATGAGCAGTTCTTC. Protein product: CASSSPSHPKANEQFF.